Following are 27 T cell receptor beta chains from one sample sequenced in a study of breast tumors, draining lymph nodes, adjacent tissues. The lymph nodes were axillary draining lymph nodes from breast cancer patients. Using its own MiXCR run on the multiplex PCR reads, TCRdb lists one record per CDR3 protein. The table has 130,000 or so distinct CDR3 sequences, approximately 22% seen once. The sample comprised axillary lymph node tissue. Receptors were obtained from a female donor with breast cancer. Some clones in this sample may be carry-over from other donors' samples.

Many counts were recorded for this clonotype. This rearrangement joins TRBV6-2 or TRBV6-3 to TRBJ2-7; possibly TRBD1 for D (6 bases). V shed 4 bases and J shed 2 bases, with 12 bases lying between them. Per the germline V gene, CDR1 is MNHEY and CDR2 is SVGEGT. The CDR3 has 14 amino acids. Written as DNA, the CDR3 is TGTGCCAGCAGTTTTGGCAGGGGCCCCTACGAGCAGTACTTC. It translates to CASSFGRGPYEQYF.

This clonotype was recorded many times. This chain joins TRBV30 and TRBJ2-5; no clear D gene. Germline V gene lookup returns CDR1 GTSNPN and CDR2 SVGIG (reference sequence). This CDR3 is built from 14 residues. The V end was cut by 3 bases, the J end by 0 bases, with 11 bases between. CDR3 loop: CAWRGRSHQETQYF. The CDR3 DNA reads as TGTGCCTGGAGAGGCAGGTCCCACCAAGAGACCCAGTACTTC. Filled out from reference TRBV30 and TRBJ2-5, the complete variable domain reads SQTIHQWPATLVQPVGSPLSLECTVEGTSNPNLYWYRQAAGRGLQLLFYSVGIGQISSEVPQNLSASRPQDRQFILSSKKLLLSDSGFYLCAWRGRSHQETQYFGPGTRLLVL.

This clonotype was recorded at least ten times. This chain links TRBV20-1 with TRBJ2-1; 8 bases fit TRBD1. The J segment lost 8 bases and the V segment lost 8 bases, leaving 11 bases of the junction unmatched. Per the germline V gene, CDR1 is DFQATT and CDR2 is SNEGSKA (reference sequence). This CDR3 contains 13 residues. The CDR3, as DNA: TGCAGTTCCCAGGGGCAGGGGGCGTATGAGCAGTTCTTC. Translated: CSSQGQGAYEQFF.

This clonotype was observed at least ten times. The chain uses TRBV12-3 or TRBV12-4 and TRBJ2-6; no definite D call. Trimming left V 4 bases short and J 4 bases short, with 11 bases between. The CDR3 runs to 15 residues. The CDR3 reads CASSSSSTGANVLTF. The CDR3 DNA reads as TGTGCCAGCAGTTCCTCGTCAACGGGGGCCAACGTCCTGACTTTC.

V is TRBV30 and J is TRBJ2-7; TRBD1 might be the D (5 bases). Between the trimmed V and J ends, which lost 0 bases and 3 bases, there was a span of 9 bases. The CDR3 totals 13 residues. CDR1 GTSNPN and CDR2 SVGIG come from the germline V gene (reference sequence). CDR3 sequence (DNA): TGTGCCTGGAGTGTAATCCAGGGCTACGAGCAGTACTTC. As protein: CAWSVIQGYEQYF.

This clonotype was counted a single time. This may stem from a read error, because a much larger clone lies one nucleotide away. The final CDR3 position lacks the conserved phenylalanine or tryptophan, pointing to a likely read error. V usage is TRBV2 and J usage is TRBJ1-3, with D possibly being TRBD1 (6 bases). The CDR3 consists of 14 residues. The V gene's germline CDR1 is SNHLY and CDR2 FYNNEI. V gave up 6 bases and J gave up 5 bases, with 14 bases separating them. The CDR3 is CASRETGIRNTIYL. In DNA, the CDR3 is TGTGCCAGCAGGGAAACAGGGATAAGAAACACCATATATCTT.

The CDR3 DNA sequence: TGTGCCAGCAGCCACTCGGGGCAGGGCCCCTACGAGCAGTACTTC. This sequence encodes CASSHSGQGPYEQYF. The chain carries TRBV6-1 and TRBJ2-7; D may match TRBD1 or TRBD2 (5 bases each). The V gene's germline CDR1 is MNHNS and CDR2 SASEGT. The CDR3 is 15 amino acids. V lost 6 bases and J lost 2, with 17 bases in between.

The sample holds many counts of this clonotype. V usage is TRBV6-1 and J usage is TRBJ2-1; 8 bases line up with TRBD2. Per germline, CDR1 MNHNS and CDR2 SASEGT. The CDR3 runs 17 residues. With 4 bases clipped from V and 9 bases from J, the junction kept 17 bases outside the gene matches. CDR3 coding DNA: TGTGCCAGCAGTGGCCCCGGGACTAGAGTACGCGACAGTGAGCAGTTCTTC. This codes for CASSGPGTRVRDSEQFF.

This clonotype was recorded at least ten times. The chain couples TRBV5-1 to TRBJ1-4; possible D gene TRBD1, 5 bases. V was clipped by 0 bases and J by 8 bases, with 17 bases between them. Germline V CDR1 and CDR2: SGHRS, YFSETQ. The CDR3 runs 16 residues. The CDR3 loop is CASSLGTGTESEKLFF. CDR3 DNA sequence: TGCGCCAGCAGCTTGGGTACCGGGACGGAATCCGAAAAACTGTTTTTT.

This clonotype was detected many times. V gene TRBV10-3 combines with J gene TRBJ2-3; the match to TRBD2 covers 11 bases. The CDR3 runs 16 residues. CDR1 ENHRY and CDR2 SYGVKD come from the germline V gene. V lost 6 bases and J lost 5; bases outside the gene matches: 10. The CDR3 DNA reads TGTGCCATCAGAGGTTCTAGCGGGAGGATGGTAGATACGCAGTATTTT. Translated: CAIRGSSGRMVDTQYF.

This clonotype was found many times. The genes are TRBV7-9 and TRBJ2-2; D remains unclear. This CDR3 contains 16 residues. Germline V gene lookup returns CDR1 SEHNR and CDR2 FQNEAQ (reference sequence). V lost 1 base and J lost 1, with 10 bases in between. CDR3 DNA: TGTGCCAGCAGCTTAGTCCCGCTGGAGAACACCGGGGAGCTGTTTTTT. Translated: CASSLVPLENTGELFF.

A word on this clonotype: A clone one base away is much larger, so this may be a read error. The V call is TRBV7-3, the J call TRBJ2-1, with D unresolved. Trimming took 2 bases from V and 12 from J, leaving 11 bases between them. This CDR3 is 12 amino acids long. Germline V gene data show CDR1 as SGHTA and CDR2 as FQGTGA. The CDR3 here is CASSLGPDGQFF. In DNA form, the CDR3 reads TGTGCCAGCAGCTTAGGCCCCGATGGGCAGTTCTTC. Full variable domain (remainder filled in from reference TRBV7-3 and TRBJ2-1): GAGVSQTPSNKVTEKGKYVELRCDPISGHTALYWYRQSLGQGPEFLIYFQGTGAADDSGLPNDRFFAVRPEGSVSTLKIQRTERGDSAVYLCASSLGPDGQFFGPGTRLTVL.

This clonotype came up many times. J is TRBJ2-1 and V is TRBV30; 11 nucleotides agree with TRBD2. This CDR3 comprises 15 residues. V lost 0 bases, J lost 9 bases, and 7 bases stayed unmatched. Germline-derived CDR1 and CDR2 are GTSNPN and SVGIG (reference sequence). CDR3 DNA: TGTGCCTGGAGTGTACTAGCGGGAGCAAGAAGTGAGCAGTTCTTC. Protein: CAWSVLAGARSEQFF.

Concerning this clonotype itself: A read error may explain this, as a much larger clone is one base away. This rearrangement joins TRBV5-1 to TRBJ2-6, with a weak D call TRBD2 (6 bases). This CDR3 region has 21 residues. Per the germline V gene, CDR1 is SGHRS and CDR2 is YFSETQ. Trimming cost V 4 bases and J 0 bases, with 26 bases left between them. The DNA of the CDR3 is TGCGCCAGCAGCGGAGGGGCTAGCGTAGGATCGAGATACTCTGGGGCCAACGTCCTGACTTTC. This translates into CASSGGASVGSRYSGANVLTF.

About this clonotype: A clone one base away is much larger, so this may be a read error. The chain has TRBV20-1 and TRBJ1-5; D remains unclear. The V and J ends lost 0 bases and 0 bases respectively, with 15 bases between them. Germline CDR1 and CDR2: DFQATT and SNEGSKA (reference sequence). The CDR3 loop spans 17 amino acids. CDR3 in amino acids: CSARDQWGSDSNQPQHF. DNA for the CDR3: TGCAGTGCTAGAGATCAGTGGGGATCGGATAGCAATCAGCCCCAGCATTTT.

This clonotype was seen at least ten times. Mismatch with germline at one junction end may stem from a read error. This chain joins TRBV7-7 and TRBJ1-3; D gene uncertain. This CDR3 has 13 amino acids. Looked up from germline, CDR1 is SSHAT and CDR2 is FNYEAQ (reference sequence). The CDR3 protein is CASSSDIGNTIYF. The CDR3 DNA sequence: TGTGCTAGCAGCTCCGACATTGGAAACACCATATATTTT. The whole variable domain, remainder taken from reference TRBV7-7 and TRBJ1-3, is GAGVSQSPRYKVTKRGQDVTLRCDPISSHATLYWYQQALGQGPEFLTYFNYEAQPDKSGLPSDRFSAERPEGSISTLTIQRTEQRDSAMYRCASSSDIGNTIYFGEGSWLTVV.

There are many counts of this clonotype. The genes are TRBV18 and TRBJ2-7, with 8 bases identical to TRBD2. V lost 8 bases, J lost 7 bases, and 16 bases stayed unmatched. There are 15 residues in the CDR3. CDR1 is KGHSH and CDR2 is LQKENI in the germline V gene. The CDR3 loop reads CASTPEAGVSGEQYF. CDR3 nucleotide sequence: TGTGCCAGCACCCCCGAAGCGGGAGTATCGGGGGAGCAGTACTTC.

Many counts were recorded for this clonotype. V and J are TRBV29-1 and TRBJ2-7; 7 bases are shared with TRBD1. Germline-derived CDR1 and CDR2 are SQVTM and ANQGSEA. The CDR3 covers 14 residues. The V gene end was trimmed by 0 bases and the J gene end by 0 bases; junction bases not matched to a gene: 2. CDR3 sequence (DNA): TGCAGCGTTGAAGAAGCAGGGGGCTCCTACGAGCAGTACTTC. The encoded protein is CSVEEAGGSYEQYF.

Turning to this clonotype: A much larger clone sits a single nucleotide away, making a read error possible. The CDR3 sequence: CASSFGRDNGKLFF. For the CDR3, the DNA is TGTGCCAGCAGTTTCGGCAGGGACAACGGGAAGCTGTTTTTT. The chain joins TRBV12-3 or TRBV12-4 to TRBJ2-2; D perhaps matches TRBD1 (6 bases). The CDR3 is 14 amino acids.

This clonotype was picked up many times. The CDR3 sequence is CASSPFLAGFIEQFF. In nucleotides, the CDR3 is TGTGCCAGCAGCCCTTTCCTAGCGGGATTTATTGAGCAGTTCTTC. The chain carries TRBV7-8 and TRBJ2-1; 9 bases line up with TRBD2. Germline assignment: CDR1 SGHVS and CDR2 FQNEAQ. This CDR3 has 15 residues. Trimming removed 5 bases from V and 9 bases from J; junction bases left unmatched: 11.

This clonotype was detected many times. This chain connects TRBV6-1 to TRBJ2-1, with TRBD2 matching 8 bases. The germline CDR1 and CDR2 sequences are MNHNS and SASEGT. The V segment lost 6 bases and the J segment 1 base; nucleotides outside the gene matches: 8. The CDR3 runs to 16 residues. CDR3 coding DNA: TGTGCCAGCAGCCCTCGGAGCGGGGGATCCTACAATGAGCAGTTCTTC. This sequence encodes CASSPRSGGSYNEQFF.

The sample holds many counts of this clonotype. V gene TRBV28 combines with J gene TRBJ2-7, with D possibly being TRBD1 or TRBD2 (6 bases each). CDR3 length: 15 residues. Trimming stripped 1 base from V and 4 bases from J, with 14 bases between. Germline values: CDR1 MDHEN, CDR2 SYDVKM. The CDR3: CASSLFGGRTYEQYF. The CDR3 region has the DNA TGTGCCAGCAGTTTATTCGGGGGCAGGACTTACGAGCAGTACTTC.

At least ten counts were recorded for this clonotype. This sequence joins TRBV19 and TRBJ2-1, with TRBD2 matching over 9 bases. This CDR3 is 16 amino acids long. The V segment lost 5 bases and the J segment 2 bases; nucleotides outside the gene matches: 7. CDR1 LNHDA and CDR2 SQIVND come from the germline V gene (reference sequence). The CDR3 region is CASSLAGGPPYNEQFF. The CDR3 bases are TGTGCCAGTAGTTTGGCGGGAGGGCCCCCCTACAATGAGCAGTTCTTC.

CDR3 protein: CASSPGVFPYSNQPQHF. The CDR3 nucleotides are TGTGCCAGCAGCCCGGGGGTCTTTCCCTATAGCAATCAGCCCCAGCATTTT. The chain joins TRBV28 to TRBJ1-5; D is possibly TRBD1 (5 bases). Per germline, CDR1 MDHEN and CDR2 SYDVKM. V gave up 6 bases and J gave up 0 bases, with 18 bases separating them. CDR3 length: 17 residues.

This CDR3 reads CAGNGGSSGANVLTF. CDR3 DNA sequence: TGTGCCGGCAACGGGGGGAGCTCTGGGGCCAACGTCCTGACTTTC. The gene calls are TRBV4-2 and TRBJ2-6; 7 nucleotides agree with TRBD2. The V gene's germline CDR1 is LGHNA and CDR2 YNFKEQ. The CDR3 totals 15 residues. Trimming cost V 11 bases and J 0 bases; bases outside gene matches: 7.

This clonotype came up many times. The chain recombines TRBV5-6 with TRBJ2-5, with a tentative D call TRBD2 (5 bases). V was trimmed by 4 bases and J by 0 bases, leaving 13 bases between them. This CDR3 has 15 amino acids. CDR1 and CDR2 (germline): SGHDT, YYEEEE. This CDR3 reads CASSLWTSYQETQYF. The CDR3 nucleotides are TGTGCCAGCAGCCTATGGACTTCTTACCAAGAGACCCAGTACTTC.

This clonotype was seen repeatedly, ten times or more. The gene calls are TRBV10-2 and TRBJ1-5; no clear D. The CDR3 loop spans 12 amino acids. The germline V and J ends were trimmed by 1 base and 4 bases, with 2 bases remaining between them. Germline V CDR1 and CDR2: WSHSY, SAAADI. CDR3 in amino acids: CASSEFNQPQHF. Written as DNA, the CDR3 is TGCGCCAGCAGTGAGTTTAATCAGCCCCAGCATTTT.